The T cell receptor beta chain under discussion was sequenced for a study of neurological immune-mediated disorders. This clonotype has at least ten counts. The cDNA was generated by 5'RACE with 10-nucleotide random UMIs. MiXCR, applied by TCRdb to the 5' RACE reads, yields one record per CDR3 protein. The sample lists some 15,000 distinct CDR3 sequences, less than 25% occurring once. Germline V CDR1 and CDR2: DFQATT, SNEGSKA (reference sequence). The trim removed 0 bases at V and 8 bases at J, leaving 10 bases unmatched. The CDR3 is 16 residues long. The source of this sequence is a man aged 50-60 years in good health. This chain connects TRBV20-1 to TRBJ2-1; 10 bases line up with TRBD2. Sequenced: PBMCs. The CDR3 coding sequence is TGCAGTGCTAGAGATCTCCGGCCTAGCGGGAGAGATGAGCAGTTCTTC. This codes for CSARDLRPSGRDEQFF.